One sample yielded the 27 T cell receptor beta chains listed below, sequenced in a study of T cell repertoires in cytomegalovirus infection (dated by TCRdb to between 2018 and 2021). What this sample's treatment or condition label stands for: in vitro stimulation with specific CMV peptide epitopes to enrich CMV-specific T cells. The sequencer was an Illumina HiSeq 1500. In TCRdb, the public reads were trimmed at Q25 with fastp and aligned with MiXCR, with productive beta chains retained. Here each entry gathers all rows of one CDR3 protein and keeps the most common genes and DNA. For this sample there are 700,000 to 850,000 distinct CDR3 sequences; approximately 30% appear just once. The ten largest clones take up 9.5% to 15% of the sample. Their target antigens are unknown. Sequences were derived from cultured CD8+ T cells from PBMCs, sampled from culture after CMV antigen stimulation. These receptors were taken from a human donor in good health (CMV status not recorded). Some clones in this sample may be carry-over from other donors' samples.

This clonotype has a count of ten or more. The chain employs TRBV2 and TRBJ1-1, with a tentative D call TRBD1 (6 bases). The V end was cut by 7 bases, the J end by 4 bases, with 16 bases between. Germline V gene lookup returns CDR1 SNHLY and CDR2 FYNNEI. The CDR3 length is 14 residues. The chain's CDR3 is CASNFAPGATEAFF. CDR3 DNA: TGTGCCAGCAATTTCGCACCAGGGGCCACTGAAGCTTTCTTT.

As regards this clonotype: A single base separates this from a much larger clone, so it may be a read error. The genes are TRBV7-2 and TRBJ2-1, with unresolved D. This CDR3 contains 15 residues. Germline loops: CDR1 SGHTA, CDR2 FQGNSA. The CDR3 coding sequence is TGTGCCGGCAGCTTAAATCTTCCGGCCTACAATGAGCAGTTCTTC. Translated, it gives CAGSLNLPAYNEQFF.

This clonotype came up many times. The rearrangement uses TRBV2 and TRBJ2-7; 7 bases align to TRBD1. This CDR3 spans 16 amino acids. The V segment lost 7 bases and the J segment 2 bases; nucleotides outside the gene matches: 14. Germline loops: CDR1 SNHLY, CDR2 FYNNEI. The CDR3 sequence: CASTSTGWFWTYEQYV. Here the CDR3 DNA reads TGTGCCAGCACTTCGACAGGGTGGTTTTGGACCTACGAGCAGTACGTC.

This clonotype was recorded at least ten times. V usage is TRBV7-2 and J usage is TRBJ2-2; 13 bases align to TRBD2. The germline CDR1 and CDR2 sequences are SGHTA and FQGNSA. The CDR3 runs to 20 residues. V trimming: 4 bases; J trimming: 4 bases; junction bases outside the gene matches: 15. The CDR3, as DNA: TGTGCCAGCAGCTCTATGTGGACTAGCGGGGGCCTTGGGGGCACCGGGGAGCTGTTTTTT. Its translation: CASSSMWTSGGLGGTGELFF.

This clonotype was detected only a few times. The CDR3 DNA reads as TGTGCCAGCAGCCCAACCTATGAAGGGACAGGCCGAGTATGGGGTGAGCAGTTCTTC. Translation: CASSPTYEGTGRVWGEQFF. The chain employs TRBV7-9 and TRBJ2-1, with 8 nucleotides matching TRBD1. Germline V gives CDR1 SEHNR, CDR2 FQNEAQ (reference sequence). V was clipped by 5 bases and J by 9 bases; unmatched bases: 24. CDR3 length: 19 residues.

The genes are TRBV7-9 and TRBJ2-1, with 9 bases lining up with TRBD2. Germline-derived CDR1 and CDR2 are SEHNR and FQNEAQ (reference sequence). V trimming: 4 bases; J trimming: 3 bases; junction bases outside the gene matches: 4. This CDR3 region has 15 residues. CDR3 nucleotides: TGTGCCAGCAGCTCTAGACTAGCGGTCTACAATGAGCAGTTCTTC. This gives the protein CASSSRLAVYNEQFF.

The J gene is TRBJ1-5, the V gene TRBV28; 7 bases line up with TRBD1. V gave up 6 bases and J gave up 4 bases; unmatched junction bases: 3. The CDR3 is 13 amino acids. The germline CDR1 and CDR2 sequences are MDHEN and SYDVKM. CDR3 bases: TGTGCCAGCAGGACAGGGATTAATCAGCCCCAGCATTTT. This codes for CASRTGINQPQHF.

The table lists this clonotype with a few counts. The J gene is TRBJ1-5, the V gene TRBV7-9; D ambiguous. The CDR3 loop spans 19 amino acids. Trimming took 5 bases from V and 0 from J, leaving 23 bases between them. Germline loops: CDR1 SEHNR, CDR2 FQNEAQ (reference sequence). CDR3 bases: TGTGCCAGCAGCGGAAACTCGGAACGTCCCGATTATAGCAATCAGCCCCAGCATTTT. This translates into CASSGNSERPDYSNQPQHF.

V is TRBV12-3 or TRBV12-4 and J is TRBJ2-7, with 7 nucleotides matching TRBD2. The length of the CDR3 is 17 residues. V gave up 5 bases and J gave up 0 bases; unmatched junction bases: 13. CDR3 in DNA: TGTGCCAGCAGTCCTGGGGGGGACCCGATAAGCTCCTACGAGCAGTACGTC. This codes for CASSPGGDPISSYEQYV.

The chain has TRBV19 and TRBJ2-1, with D possibly TRBD2 on 7 matching bases. V gave up 7 bases and J gave up 3 bases, with 13 bases separating them. The CDR3 is 14 amino acids. CDR1 LNHDA and CDR2 SQIVND come from the germline V gene (reference sequence). This CDR3 is CASTPRGGYNEQFF. The CDR3 DNA follows: TGTGCCAGTACTCCGAGGGGGGGCTACAATGAGCAGTTCTTC.

V is TRBV11-2 and J is TRBJ2-1; the D gene could be TRBD1 or TRBD2 (7 bases each). V was trimmed by 7 bases and J by 0 bases, leaving 19 bases between them. The CDR3 runs to 17 residues. Germline V gene sequence: CDR1 SGHAT, CDR2 FQNNGV. The CDR3 protein is CASTPGGGRYSYNEQFF. As DNA, the CDR3 is TGTGCCAGCACCCCAGGGGGGGGGCGTTACTCCTACAATGAGCAGTTCTTC.

The chain has TRBV6-1 and TRBJ1-2; 11 bases align to TRBD1. V shed 4 bases, J shed 6 bases, and the junction held 7 bases outside the gene matches. The CDR3 spans 15 residues. The germline gives CDR1 MNHNS, CDR2 SASEGT. CDR3 loop: CASSVSGTGGDGYTF. The CDR3 nucleotides read TGTGCCAGCAGTGTGTCCGGGACAGGGGGAGATGGCTACACCTTC.

This clonotype was recorded many times. The rearrangement links TRBV7-8 to TRBJ2-3; 8 bases are shared with TRBD1. Germline values: CDR1 SGHVS, CDR2 FQNEAQ. This CDR3 region has 15 residues. The V and J ends lost 4 bases and 0 bases, in that order; junction bases with no gene match: 3. In nucleotides, the CDR3 is TGTGCCAGCAGCTGGAGGACAGGGAGCACAGATACGCAGTATTTT. Amino acid sequence: CASSWRTGSTDTQYF.

This clonotype was observed a handful of times. V and J are TRBV6-5 and TRBJ2-2; D unresolved. The V and J ends lost 6 bases and 4 bases respectively, with 18 bases between them. The germline gives CDR1 MNHEY, CDR2 SVGAGI. The CDR3 extends over 16 amino acids. The DNA of the CDR3 is TGTGCCAGCAGCTTGGTGGGGTACAGACGCACCGGGGAGCTGTTTTTT. As protein: CASSLVGYRRTGELFF.

This clonotype was detected a few times. Relative to the germline gene, one junction end is altered; a read error may explain this. V is TRBV6-1 and J is TRBJ1-5; D might be TRBD1 (5 bases). Germline CDR1 is MNHNS and CDR2 is SASEGT. CDR3 length: 14 amino acids. CDR3 bases: TGTGCCAGCAGCGAAGACAGCCCGAATCAGCCCCAGCATTTT. Residues: CASSEDSPNQPQHF.

The table lists this clonotype with a few counts. This sequence joins TRBV6-2 or TRBV6-3 and TRBJ2-1, with D perhaps matching TRBD1 (6 bases). This CDR3 is 14 amino acids long. Germline V gives CDR1 MNHEY, CDR2 SVGEGT. V was trimmed by 4 bases and J by 2 bases, leaving 9 bases between them. The CDR3 spells CASSWAGAYNEQFF. The CDR3 nucleotides read TGTGCCAGCAGTTGGGCAGGGGCCTACAATGAGCAGTTCTTC.

This clonotype has a count of ten or more. The chain has TRBV6-1 and TRBJ1-1, with TRBD1 matching 7 bases. The J segment lost 1 base and the V segment lost 7 bases, leaving 3 bases of the junction unmatched. Germline V lookup: CDR1 MNHNS, CDR2 SASEGT. The CDR3 spans 13 residues. CDR3 sequence: CASTRDRNTEAFF. The CDR3 DNA reads as TGTGCCAGCACCAGGGACAGGAACACTGAAGCTTTCTTT.

This clonotype was counted only a few times. The chain couples TRBV7-6 to TRBJ1-4, with 8 bases identical to TRBD1. The CDR3 loop spans 15 amino acids. The germline gives CDR1 SGHVS, CDR2 FNYEAQ. After removal of 0 bases from V and 6 bases from J, the junction contained 3 bases not matched to a gene. Here the CDR3 DNA reads TGTGCCAGCAGCTTAGCGGCAGGGGGCCATGAAAAACTGTTTTTT. Protein: CASSLAAGGHEKLFF.

This clonotype was found a few times. The chain has TRBV7-9 and TRBJ2-1; perhaps TRBD1 as D (5 bases). Trimming left V 5 bases short and J 4 bases short, with 12 bases between. The CDR3 covers 14 residues. Germline CDR1 SEHNR, CDR2 FQNEAQ (reference sequence). In nucleotides, the CDR3 is TGTGCCAGCAGCCCCCGACAGAATTACAATGAGCAGTTCTTC. Encoded protein: CASSPRQNYNEQFF.

This clonotype was detected many times. The rearrangement joins TRBV6-1 to TRBJ1-5; D not certain. With 2 bases removed from V and 4 bases from J, the gap between germline ends came to 12 bases. Germline lookup yields CDR1 MNHNS and CDR2 SASEGT. This CDR3 spans 15 amino acids. The CDR3, as DNA: TGTGCCAGCAGTGAATCGGACGGACTAAATCAGCCCCAGCATTTT. This translates into CASSESDGLNQPQHF.

This rearrangement joins TRBV10-3 to TRBJ1-1; TRBD1 agrees at 9 bases. Germline V lookup: CDR1 ENHRY, CDR2 SYGVKD. The V segment lost 3 bases and the J segment 7 bases; nucleotides outside the gene matches: 6. CDR3 length: 14 amino acids. The CDR3 reads CAISDPGQGSEAFF. The CDR3 region has the DNA TGTGCCATCAGTGACCCCGGACAGGGGAGTGAAGCTTTCTTT.

This clonotype occurred a few times. The chain combines TRBV20-1 with TRBJ2-1, with 8 bases aligning to TRBD2. Germline V gene sequence: CDR1 DFQATT, CDR2 SNEGSKA (reference sequence). J gave up 2 bases and V 2 bases, and 5 bases lay outside the gene matches. CDR3 length: 15 amino acids. The CDR3 sequence: CSARKSGGPYNEQFF. CDR3 DNA: TGCAGTGCTAGAAAATCGGGGGGGCCCTACAATGAGCAGTTCTTC.

This clonotype came up many times. DNA of the CDR3: TGTGCCAGCAGCTTAAGCTATACCGGGGAGCTGTTTTTT. This sequence encodes CASSLSYTGELFF. The chain combines TRBV27 with TRBJ2-2; D gene ambiguous. Germline CDR1 is MNHEY and CDR2 is SMNVEV (reference sequence). The V end lost 6 bases, the J end lost 5 bases, and 10 bases lay between the germline ends. The CDR3 has 13 amino acids.

This clonotype has only one observation. The chain recombines TRBV23-1 with TRBJ2-5, with D possibly matching TRBD2 (5 bases). TRBV23-1 is noted as an ORF with a role that remains uncertain. Trimming cost V 4 bases and J 7 bases, with 16 bases left between them. The CDR3 length is 14 residues. The CDR3 sequence: CASSRGGGPGTQYF. The DNA for the CDR3 is TGCGCCAGCAGTCGCGGAGGAGGCCCAGGGACCCAGTACTTC.

This chain uses TRBV7-9 with TRBJ2-7; D unclear. Trimming cost V 1 base and J 3 bases, with 7 bases left between them. The CDR3 sequence is 13 residues long. Germline V gene lookup returns CDR1 SEHNR and CDR2 FQNEAQ (reference sequence). This CDR3 is CASSLGRHYEQYF. CDR3 sequence (DNA): TGTGCCAGCAGCTTAGGACGACACTACGAGCAGTACTTC.

V and J are TRBV6-1 and TRBJ2-5; D possibly corresponds to TRBD1 (6 bases). Trimming took off 5 bases at V and 5 bases at J, with 12 bases between the two ends. The CDR3 has 13 residues. CDR1 and CDR2 (germline): MNHNS, SASEGT. The CDR3 DNA sequence: TGTGCCAGCAGTTGGCAGGGGCTTGAGACCCAGTACTTC. This sequence encodes CASSWQGLETQYF.

This clonotype came up a few times. V gene TRBV2 combines with J gene TRBJ1-6, with a weak D call TRBD1 (5 bases). Germline CDR1 SNHLY, CDR2 FYNNEI. V was shortened by 3 bases and J by 0 bases, with 6 bases between the two germline ends. The CDR3 runs 15 residues. In DNA form, the CDR3 reads TGTGCCAGCAGTGATGACAGCTCCTATAATTCACCCCTCCACTTT. Its protein product is CASSDDSSYNSPLHF.